A selection of T cell receptor beta chains follows, all from one sample in a study of cytomegalovirus exposure and HLA in healthy donors. Assay used: immunoSEQ multiplex PCR; TCRdb lists only in-frame clones, some missing. This sample carries over 200,000 clones, 85% to 90% of them seen once, and the ten largest clones take 2.9%. Sequencing input: PBMCs. These receptors came from a woman aged 18-29 years in good health and CMV-seronegative. Each CDR3 is given with its conserved first and last residue. D genes are given only for firm matches. Only part of the rows carry a size: once, few, many, or a class if the clone is expanded.

CDR3 protein | CDR3 DNA | J gene | V gene | clone size | CDR3 length | D gene
CASSPPGLAGDEQYF | TGTGCCAGTAGCCCACCGGGACTAGCGGGAGACGAGCAGTACTTC | TRBJ2-7 | TRBV19 | NA | 15 | TRBD2
CASSQDPSGIYEQYF | TGCGCCAGCAGCCAAGACCCTAGCGGGATCTACGAGCAGTACTTC | TRBJ2-7 | TRBV4-1 | NA | 15 | TRBD2
CASSPVAGAPGANVLTF | TGTGCCAGCTCACCAGTGGCAGGGGCGCCCGGGGCCAACGTCCTGACTTTC | TRBJ2-6 | TRBV18 | once | 17 | NA
CASSTWTGVVYEQYF | TGTGCCAGCAGTACCTGGACAGGGGTCGTTTACGAGCAGTACTTC | TRBJ2-7 | TRBV28 | NA | 15 | TRBD1
CASSGPDKDTQYF | TGTGCCAGCAGTGGGCCGGACAAAGATACGCAGTATTTT | TRBJ2-3 | TRBV2 | NA | 13 | NA
CASSPSTLLLETQYF | TGCGCCAGCAGCCCAAGTACACTACTCCTGGAGACCCAGTACTTC | TRBJ2-5 | TRBV4-1 | NA | 15 | NA
CASSLGQGGHIFPYNEQFF | TGTGCCAGCAGCTTAGGACAGGGAGGTCACATATTCCCCTACAATGAGCAGTTCTTC | TRBJ2-1 | TRBV11-2 | NA | 19 | NA
CASSDSRGLAAMCDHYEQYF | TGTGCCAGCAGTGACTCCAGAGGACTAGCGGCAATGTGCGATCACTACGAGCAGTACTTC | TRBJ2-7 | TRBV6-4 | NA | 20 | TRBD2
CASSTTGVLGYTF | TGTGCCAGTAGTACGACAGGGGTTCTCGGCTACACCTTC | TRBJ1-2 | TRBV19 | few | 13 | TRBD1
CATLAAQGMTGELFF | TGTGCCACCCTGGCGGCACAGGGAATGACCGGGGAGCTGTTTTTT | TRBJ2-2 | TRBV10-3 | once | 15 | NA
CASSPLSYNEQFF | TGTGCCAGTAGTCCCCTTTCCTACAATGAGCAGTTCTTC | TRBJ2-1 | TRBV19 | NA | 13 | NA
CASSGQGVNTEAFF | TGTGCCAGCTCAGGACAGGGGGTAAACACTGAAGCTTTCTTT | TRBJ1-1 | TRBV18 | NA | 14 | TRBD1
CASSDGTDNYGYTF | TGTGCCAGCAGTGATGGGACAGACAACTATGGCTACACCTTC | TRBJ1-2 | TRBV28 | NA | 14 | TRBD1
CASSSPWGRRNEQFF | TGTGCCAGCAGCAGCCCATGGGGGAGGCGCAATGAGCAGTTCTTC | TRBJ2-1 | TRBV7-2 | NA | 15 | NA
CASGLAGGYEQYF | TGTGCCAGCGGTCTAGCGGGAGGGTACGAGCAGTACTTC | TRBJ2-7 | TRBV28 | NA | 13 | TRBD2
CASSFSGQLSTEAFF | TGCGCCAGCAGCTTCTCCGGACAGTTGAGCACTGAAGCTTTCTTT | TRBJ1-1 | TRBV5-1 | NA | 15 | NA
CASSTGTGVIDEQFF | TGTGCCAGCAGCACCGGGACAGGGGTAATCGATGAGCAGTTCTTC | TRBJ2-1 | TRBV27 | NA | 15 | TRBD1
CASSLTRNNEQFF | TGTGCCAGCAGTTTGACTAGAAACAATGAGCAGTTCTTC | TRBJ2-1 | TRBV2 | once | 13 | NA
CASSLVSGRVTGELFF | TGTGCCAGCAGCTTAGTCAGTGGGAGAGTAACCGGGGAGCTGTTTTTT | TRBJ2-2 | TRBV7-8 | NA | 16 | NA
CASRRDQETQYF | TGTGCCAGTCGGAGAGACCAAGAGACCCAGTACTTC | TRBJ2-5 | TRBV27 | NA | 12 | NA
CASSDPVSGSYNEQFF | TGTGCCAGCAGCGACCCCGTTAGCGGCTCCTACAATGAGCAGTTCTTC | TRBJ2-1 | TRBV9 | NA | 16 | NA
CAWTPQGWTEAFF | TGTGCCTGGACCCCACAGGGGTGGACTGAAGCTTTCTTT | TRBJ1-1 | TRBV30 | NA | 13 | TRBD1
CASSFSGDSYNEQFF | TGTGCCAGCAGCTTTTCAGGGGACTCCTACAATGAGCAGTTCTTC | TRBJ2-1 | TRBV7-3 | once | 15 | NA
CASSEWGREQFF | TGTGCCAGCAGTGAATGGGGCAGGGAGCAGTTCTTC | TRBJ2-1 | TRBV6-1 | few | 12 | NA
CASSFREFAGNNEQFF | TGTGCCAGCAGCTTCCGCGAATTCGCCGGTAACAATGAGCAGTTCTTC | TRBJ2-1 | TRBV5-4 | NA | 16 | NA
CASSQGMGNTEAFF | TGTGCCAGCAGTCAGGGAATGGGGAACACTGAAGCTTTCTTT | TRBJ1-1 | TRBV27 | NA | 14 | NA
CAWSTSLYEQFF | TGTGCCTGGAGTACTAGCCTGTATGAGCAGTTCTTC | TRBJ2-1 | TRBV30 | NA | 12 | NA
CASSLAASGRTNSYEQYF | TGTGCCAGCAGCTTAGCTGCTAGCGGGAGGACCAACTCCTACGAGCAGTACTTC | TRBJ2-7 | TRBV7-2 | few | 18 | TRBD2
CASSYRESTDTQYF | TGTGCCAGCAGTTATCGAGAAAGCACAGATACGCAGTATTTT | TRBJ2-3 | TRBV27 | NA | 14 | NA
CASRFAGRGYQETQYF | TGTGCCAGCAGGTTCGCCGGACGGGGGTACCAAGAGACCCAGTACTTC | TRBJ2-5 | TRBV2 | NA | 16 | NA
CASSQEGTRGETQYF | TGCGCCAGCAGCCAAGAGGGGACTAGGGGAGAGACCCAGTACTTC | TRBJ2-5 | TRBV4-1 | NA | 15 | TRBD2
CASSLGFAGGQETQYF | TGTGCTAGCAGCTTAGGGTTCGCAGGGGGACAAGAGACCCAGTACTTC | TRBJ2-5 | TRBV7-7 | NA | 16 | TRBD1
CAIFGTLNTEAFF | TGTGCCATCTTCGGGACACTGAACACTGAAGCTTTCTTT | TRBJ1-1 | TRBV28 | once | 13 | NA
CASSEAAGGPGDTQYF | TGTGCCAGCAGTGAAGCTGCGGGAGGGCCGGGAGATACGCAGTATTTT | TRBJ2-3 | TRBV6-1 | few | 16 | TRBD2
CAWTRGQGGGELFF | TGTGCCTGGACCCGAGGACAGGGAGGCGGGGAGCTGTTTTTT | TRBJ2-2 | TRBV30 | NA | 14 | TRBD1
CASSFLNTGELFF | TGTGCCAGCAGCTTCCTAAACACCGGGGAGCTGTTTTTT | TRBJ2-2 | TRBV7-2 | few | 13 | NA
CASSLDRGRSNTGELFF | TGTGCCAGCAGCTTAGACAGGGGGCGATCGAACACCGGGGAGCTGTTTTTT | TRBJ2-2 | TRBV11-2 | NA | 17 | TRBD1
CASSLRREDYEQYF | TGTGCCAGCAGTTTAAGGCGGGAGGACTACGAGCAGTACTTC | TRBJ2-7 | TRBV28 | NA | 14 | TRBD2
CASSFSRLRGMNTEAFF | TGTGCCAGCAGTTTCTCGAGGCTCAGGGGTATGAACACTGAAGCTTTCTTT | TRBJ1-1 | TRBV28 | NA | 17 | NA
CAWRGQPLGKLFF | TGTGCCTGGCGTGGACAGCCTCTTGGAAAACTGTTTTTT | TRBJ1-4 | TRBV30 | few | 13 | NA
CASSAGNYEQYF | TGTGCCAGCTCGGCAGGGAATTACGAGCAGTACTTC | TRBJ2-7 | TRBV18 | NA | 12 | NA
CASSTLGTNYEQYF | TGTGCCAGTAGTACCCTGGGGACAAACTACGAGCAGTACTTC | TRBJ2-7 | TRBV19 | NA | 14 | NA
CASSLGVVYTGELFF | TGTGCCAGCAGCTTGGGAGTTGTATACACCGGGGAGCTGTTTTTT | TRBJ2-2 | TRBV7-2 | NA | 15 | NA
CASSVAVEETQYF | TGTGCCAGCAGCGTTGCGGTAGAGGAGACCCAGTACTTC | TRBJ2-5 | TRBV9 | NA | 13 | NA
CASSYRAANNEQFF | TGTGCCAGCAGTTACCGTGCAGCGAACAATGAGCAGTTCTTC | TRBJ2-1 | TRBV6-5 | NA | 14 | NA
CASSYPGLLPEEKLFF | TGTGCCAGCAGTTACCCGGGACTTTTACCGGAGGAAAAACTGTTTTTT | TRBJ1-4 | TRBV6-6 | NA | 16 | NA
CASRPGNTEAFF | TGTGCCAGCCGGCCGGGGAACACTGAAGCTTTCTTT | TRBJ1-1 | TRBV28 | NA | 12 | NA
CASKQGELEAFF | TGCGCCAGCAAACAGGGTGAACTTGAAGCTTTCTTT | TRBJ1-1 | TRBV10-2 | NA | 12 | NA
CASSLRTSVYQETQYF | TGTGCCAGCAGTCTTCGGACTAGCGTCTACCAAGAGACCCAGTACTTC | TRBJ2-5 | TRBV28 | NA | 16 | TRBD2
CASSPGGATYEQYF | TGTGCCAGCAGCCCAGGGGGTGCAACCTACGAGCAGTACTTC | TRBJ2-7 | TRBV7-9 | NA | 14 | TRBD1
CASLNPGLPYEQYF | TGTGCCAGCTTGAACCCGGGACTACCCTACGAGCAGTACTTC | TRBJ2-7 | TRBV6-5 | NA | 14 | TRBD2
CASSFTGKGAYEQYF | TGCGCCAGCAGCTTTACAGGGAAAGGAGCCTACGAGCAGTACTTC | TRBJ2-7 | TRBV5-1 | NA | 15 | NA
CASILLAGPLYEQYF | TGTGCCAGCATCCTTCTAGCGGGACCCCTCTACGAGCAGTACTTC | TRBJ2-7 | TRBV7-9 | NA | 15 | TRBD2
CASSSPGVPLYEQYF | TGTGCCAGCAGTTCACCAGGGGTCCCTCTCTACGAGCAGTACTTC | TRBJ2-7 | TRBV27 | once | 15 | NA
CSVSRVGTEAFF | TGCAGCGTTTCCAGGGTGGGAACTGAAGCTTTCTTT | TRBJ1-1 | TRBV29-1 | NA | 12 | NA
CAISEITGLLQETQYF | TGTGCCATCAGTGAAATTACCGGGTTGCTACAAGAGACCCAGTACTTC | TRBJ2-5 | TRBV10-3 | few | 16 | NA
CASSLPGQGTDTQYF | TGTGCCAGCAGTTTGCCGGGACAGGGCACAGATACGCAGTATTTT | TRBJ2-3 | TRBV28 | NA | 15 | TRBD1
CASSNSGSTDTQYF | TGTGCCAGCAGCAATAGCGGAAGCACAGATACGCAGTATTTT | TRBJ2-3 | TRBV5-6 | NA | 14 | NA